This TCR beta chain was obtained from a study of T cells in Graves' hyperthyroidism and ophthalmopathy. There were TCR beta CDR3 regions amplified from RNA transcripts. A set of HTBI primers served as the primers for a first-round RT-PCR of the TCR CDR3. TCRdb reanalysed the multiplex PCR reads using MiXCR and keeps one entry per CDR3 protein. This sample has approximately 590,000 distinct CDR3 sequences, with 15% to 18% found just once. Germline-derived CDR1 and CDR2 are SGHTA and FQGNSA. V gave up 4 bases and J gave up 6 bases, with 18 bases separating them. This CDR3 spans 16 amino acids. The V call is TRBV7-2, the J call TRBJ2-2, with D perhaps TRBD1 or TRBD2 (5 bases each). The material sequenced was blood. This sequence originates from a woman in her twenties or thirties with Graves' hyperthyroidism. CDR3 sequence (DNA): TGTGCCAGCAGCTGGGACCGGGACCCCCGGGCCGGGGAGCTGTTTTTT. This encodes CASSWDRDPRAGELFF.